What follows are 11 T cell receptor beta chains derived from one specimen sequenced in a study of regulatory T cells in long-lasting Graves disease (dated by TCRdb to the early 2020s). According to the study, the label for this sample's time point signals: newly diagnosed GD, antithyroid drugs for less than 3 months. For both TCR sequencing and RNA sequencing, RNA was extracted from PBMCs in TRIzol. The library was produced with multiplex PCR. Sequenced using an Illumina HiSeq 4000. CDR3 regions were amplified by Arm-PCR with iRepertoire HTBI primers to construct TCR beta libraries. The public reads were run again by TCRdb, first through fastp at Q25 and then through MiXCR, and only productive beta chains were kept. Entries that share a CDR3 protein sequence are merged under the most common genes and DNA. The sample data list around 500,000 distinct CDR3 sequences, and around an eighth of these were observed just once. Jointly, the top ten make up more than 8.5% of the sample.

These data also featured in a second study, about T cells in Graves' hyperthyroidism and ophthalmopathy.

The input for sequencing was peripheral blood mononuclear cells (PBMCs), taken at new diagnosis, from a patient treated with antithyroid drugs. The receptors stem from a young man with Graves disease. Donor details come from another sample of the same person, matched by shared clones.

This clonotype was seen ten or more times. The chain joins TRBV11-3 to TRBJ2-1, with 9 bases matching TRBD2. Germline lookup yields CDR1 SGHNT and CDR2 YENEEA. The CDR3 sequence is 17 residues long. V lost 5 bases, J lost 1 base, and 9 bases stayed unmatched. In DNA, the CDR3 is TGTGCCAGCAGCGCACGGGCTAGCGGGAAATCCTACAATGAGCAGTTCTTC. It codes for CASSARASGKSYNEQFF. Supplemented by reference TRBV11-3 and TRBJ2-1, the full variable domain reads EAGVVQSPRYKIIEKKQPVAFWCNPISGHNTLYWYLQNLGQGPELLIRYENEEAVDDSQLPKDRFSAERLKGVDSTLKIQPAELGDSAVYLCASSARASGKSYNEQFFGPGTRLTVL.

This clonotype was counted at least ten times. This chain connects TRBV6-1 to TRBJ1-5; TRBD1 is a possible D gene (6 bases). The CDR3 is 16 residues long. Trimming cost V 7 bases and J 0 bases, with 16 bases left between them. Per the germline V gene, CDR1 is MNHNS and CDR2 is SASEGT. The CDR3 region has the DNA TGTGCCAGCACCGAAGGGGGGGGCTATAGCAATCAGCCCCAGCATTTT. It specifies CASTEGGGYSNQPQHF.

This clonotype was counted between two and nine times. The chain recombines TRBV2 with TRBJ2-1; weak D call: TRBD2 (6 bases). V lost 8 bases and J 0 bases, leaving 14 bases between the germline ends. Per germline, CDR1 SNHLY and CDR2 FYNNEI. The CDR3 covers 15 residues. Here the CDR3 DNA reads TGTGCCAGCCGGGGGTTCCGGAGCTCCTACAATGAGCAGTTCTTC. As protein: CASRGFRSSYNEQFF.

The sample holds a few counts of this clonotype. The V and J genes are TRBV30 and TRBJ2-5; D might be TRBD1 (5 bases). This CDR3 is 14 amino acids long. Germline CDR1 GTSNPN, CDR2 SVGIG (reference sequence). Trimming removed 1 base from V and 5 bases from J, with 14 bases in between. CDR3 DNA: TGTGCCTGGAGTGGGGTCAGGGAAGTGGAGACCCAGTACTTC. Translating it yields CAWSGVREVETQYF.

With regard to this clonotype: This may be a read error, as it is one base from a much larger clone. CDR3 residues: CASSDRLGHGLPWGEQFF. The CDR3 bases are TGCGCCAGCAGCGACAGGTTGGGGCATGGACTCCCCTGGGGCGAGCAGTTCTTC. The chain couples TRBV5-1 to TRBJ2-5, with D possibly being TRBD1 (6 bases). The last part of the DNA fits TRBJ2-1 better; the J call may be wrong. The CDR3 is 18 residues long. The germline V gene has CDR1 SGHRS and CDR2 YFSETQ.

This clonotype was counted ten times or more. V and J are TRBV24-1 and TRBJ2-1; weak D call: TRBD2 (6 bases). Trimming shortened V by 4 bases and J by 0 bases, and 12 bases separated the two germline ends. This CDR3 region has 16 residues. Looked up from germline, CDR1 is KGHDR and CDR2 is SFDVKD. The CDR3 protein is CATSDFSGSSYNEQFF. The CDR3 DNA reads as TGTGCCACCAGTGACTTTAGCGGAAGCTCCTACAATGAGCAGTTCTTC.

J is TRBJ2-1 and V is TRBV11-2; 9 nucleotides line up with TRBD1. This CDR3 comprises 19 residues. Germline CDR1 is SGHAT and CDR2 is FQNNGV. J was trimmed by 3 bases and V by 1 base; bases with no gene match: 13. The CDR3 sequence is CASSLGGPGTGRFYNEQFF. The CDR3, as DNA: TGTGCCAGCAGCTTAGGGGGGCCCGGGACAGGGAGGTTCTACAATGAGCAGTTCTTC.

This clonotype was seen many times. J is TRBJ2-2 and V is TRBV20-1, with D uncertain. Germline loops: CDR1 DFQATT, CDR2 SNEGSKA (reference sequence). The CDR3 runs to 14 residues. V was trimmed by 4 bases and J by 0 bases, leaving 9 bases between them. The CDR3 region is CSAIGPANTGELFF. CDR3 sequence (DNA): TGCAGTGCTATTGGTCCCGCGAACACCGGGGAGCTGTTTTTT.

This clonotype was detected many times. V usage is TRBV20-1 and J usage is TRBJ2-1; 8 bases are shared with TRBD2. CDR3 length equals 12 residues. The V gene end was trimmed by 7 bases and the J gene end by 6 bases; junction bases not matched to a gene: 5. Looked up from germline, CDR1 is DFQATT and CDR2 is SNEGSKA (reference sequence). CDR3 nucleotides: TGCAGTGGAAGTAGCGGGATCAATGAGCAGTTCTTC. Translation: CSGSSGINEQFF.

This clonotype was counted ten times or more. V usage is TRBV12-5 and J usage is TRBJ2-1; 12 bases are shared with TRBD2. Germline trimming cut 0 bases from V and 1 base from J; bases unmatched to any gene: 10. There are 20 residues in the CDR3. Germline CDR1 and CDR2: LGHNT and FRNRAP. The CDR3 region has the DNA TGTGCTAGTGGTTTGGTACTGGAACTAGCGGGAGGAATTTCCTACAATGAGCAGTTCTTC. As protein: CASGLVLELAGGISYNEQFF.

This clonotype was recorded many times. The chain carries TRBV27 and TRBJ2-3, with D perhaps assigned TRBD1 or TRBD2 (6 bases each). CDR1 is MNHEY, CDR2 SMNVEV, per germline (reference sequence). The length of the CDR3 is 15 residues. V shed 3 bases and J shed 2 bases, with 12 bases lying between them. The CDR3 nucleotides read TGTGCCAGCAGTTTGTTGGGGGGCCACACAGATACGCAGTATTTT. Residues: CASSLLGGHTDTQYF.